The subject of this entry is one T cell receptor (beta chain). Its antigen remains unknown. The authors incorporated unique molecular identifiers into the TCR beta cDNA libraries. TCRdb redid the calling of the PCR reads with MiXCR, one entry per CDR3 protein. Of about 770,000 distinct CDR3 sequences in the sample, 40% to 55% are singletons; the top ten hold around 4.7%. This specimen comes from a study of post-analysis software for immune sequencing data. Findings and limits, study-wide: With TRBV5-6, TRBV5-1 and TRBV20-1 included, about five TRBV segments were more frequent in patients than in controls.

Trimming took 0 bases from V and 5 from J, leaving 10 bases between them. This CDR3 is built from 14 residues. The germline CDR1 and CDR2 sequences are MNHEY and SVGAGI. This clonotype was obtained from a girl aged 5 to 17 with multiple sclerosis. This chain connects TRBV6-5 to TRBJ1-1; weak D call: TRBD1 (5 bases). The sequencing sample was made of blood. The CDR3 nucleotides read TGTGCCAGCAGTTACTCTAGGAAGGGGACTGAAGCTTTCTTT. Amino acid sequence: CASSYSRKGTEAFF.